In this sample, the clone carrying this TCR beta chain turned up many times. The antigen is undetermined. The conserved final phenylalanine or tryptophan is absent from the CDR3, which likely points to a read error. This specimen belongs to a study of breast tumors, draining lymph nodes, adjacent tissues. Study findings and constraints: Findings are consistent with lymph node origin and intratumoral expansion of most tumor T cells. Tumors had less TCR diversity than lymph nodes, more than nontumor tissue. Luminal-like breast cancer showed significantly greater tumor-nontumor repertoire similarity than basal-like breast cancer did.

TCRdb ran MiXCR on the multiplex PCR reads and lists one entry per CDR3 protein. The sample contains about 21,000 distinct CDR3 sequences, around 40% of which appear only once. The CDR3 is 16 amino acids. Trimming at V came to 5 bases and at J to 2 bases, leaving 9 bases not matched to a gene. CDR1 is LNHDA and CDR2 is SQIVND in the germline V gene (reference sequence). This TCR was sampled from a female donor with breast cancer. Some clones in this sample may be carry-over from other donors' samples. The sequencing sample was made of breast tumor tissue. V and J are TRBV19 and TRBJ2-5; TRBD2 agrees at 9 bases. The CDR3 DNA follows: TGTGCCAGTAGTTTTAGTAGCGGGAGAGGGCAAGAGACCCAGTACTCC. It is translated as CASSFSSGRGQETQYS.